The clone carrying this TCR beta chain has only a few counts. The CDR3 is 18 amino acids. Unmatched junction bases numbered 5, after V lost 0 bases and J lost 2 bases. From germline, CDR1 is LGHNA and CDR2 YSLEER. The sample belongs to a study of CD8+ T cells in alopecia areata. Indicated treatment: oral pan-JAK inhibitor, 5-10 mg twice daily. Extracted RNA was reverse transcribed into cDNA, the sequencing template. Assay: immunoSEQ multiplex PCR; the TCRdb copy retains only in-frame clones and omits some. The sample yields approximately 210,000 clones, approximately 70% seen once. The sequences come from CD4+ T cells sorted from blood, collected around week 46, from a patient treated with tofacitinib. The chain recombines TRBV4-3 with TRBJ2-2; TRBD2 agrees at 11 bases. This clonotype was sampled from a human donor with alopecia areata. DNA of the CDR3: TGCGCCAGCAGCCAAGATGGCCTAGCGGGGGGAAACACCGGGGAGCTGTTTTTT. Its protein is CASSQDGLAGGNTGELFF.